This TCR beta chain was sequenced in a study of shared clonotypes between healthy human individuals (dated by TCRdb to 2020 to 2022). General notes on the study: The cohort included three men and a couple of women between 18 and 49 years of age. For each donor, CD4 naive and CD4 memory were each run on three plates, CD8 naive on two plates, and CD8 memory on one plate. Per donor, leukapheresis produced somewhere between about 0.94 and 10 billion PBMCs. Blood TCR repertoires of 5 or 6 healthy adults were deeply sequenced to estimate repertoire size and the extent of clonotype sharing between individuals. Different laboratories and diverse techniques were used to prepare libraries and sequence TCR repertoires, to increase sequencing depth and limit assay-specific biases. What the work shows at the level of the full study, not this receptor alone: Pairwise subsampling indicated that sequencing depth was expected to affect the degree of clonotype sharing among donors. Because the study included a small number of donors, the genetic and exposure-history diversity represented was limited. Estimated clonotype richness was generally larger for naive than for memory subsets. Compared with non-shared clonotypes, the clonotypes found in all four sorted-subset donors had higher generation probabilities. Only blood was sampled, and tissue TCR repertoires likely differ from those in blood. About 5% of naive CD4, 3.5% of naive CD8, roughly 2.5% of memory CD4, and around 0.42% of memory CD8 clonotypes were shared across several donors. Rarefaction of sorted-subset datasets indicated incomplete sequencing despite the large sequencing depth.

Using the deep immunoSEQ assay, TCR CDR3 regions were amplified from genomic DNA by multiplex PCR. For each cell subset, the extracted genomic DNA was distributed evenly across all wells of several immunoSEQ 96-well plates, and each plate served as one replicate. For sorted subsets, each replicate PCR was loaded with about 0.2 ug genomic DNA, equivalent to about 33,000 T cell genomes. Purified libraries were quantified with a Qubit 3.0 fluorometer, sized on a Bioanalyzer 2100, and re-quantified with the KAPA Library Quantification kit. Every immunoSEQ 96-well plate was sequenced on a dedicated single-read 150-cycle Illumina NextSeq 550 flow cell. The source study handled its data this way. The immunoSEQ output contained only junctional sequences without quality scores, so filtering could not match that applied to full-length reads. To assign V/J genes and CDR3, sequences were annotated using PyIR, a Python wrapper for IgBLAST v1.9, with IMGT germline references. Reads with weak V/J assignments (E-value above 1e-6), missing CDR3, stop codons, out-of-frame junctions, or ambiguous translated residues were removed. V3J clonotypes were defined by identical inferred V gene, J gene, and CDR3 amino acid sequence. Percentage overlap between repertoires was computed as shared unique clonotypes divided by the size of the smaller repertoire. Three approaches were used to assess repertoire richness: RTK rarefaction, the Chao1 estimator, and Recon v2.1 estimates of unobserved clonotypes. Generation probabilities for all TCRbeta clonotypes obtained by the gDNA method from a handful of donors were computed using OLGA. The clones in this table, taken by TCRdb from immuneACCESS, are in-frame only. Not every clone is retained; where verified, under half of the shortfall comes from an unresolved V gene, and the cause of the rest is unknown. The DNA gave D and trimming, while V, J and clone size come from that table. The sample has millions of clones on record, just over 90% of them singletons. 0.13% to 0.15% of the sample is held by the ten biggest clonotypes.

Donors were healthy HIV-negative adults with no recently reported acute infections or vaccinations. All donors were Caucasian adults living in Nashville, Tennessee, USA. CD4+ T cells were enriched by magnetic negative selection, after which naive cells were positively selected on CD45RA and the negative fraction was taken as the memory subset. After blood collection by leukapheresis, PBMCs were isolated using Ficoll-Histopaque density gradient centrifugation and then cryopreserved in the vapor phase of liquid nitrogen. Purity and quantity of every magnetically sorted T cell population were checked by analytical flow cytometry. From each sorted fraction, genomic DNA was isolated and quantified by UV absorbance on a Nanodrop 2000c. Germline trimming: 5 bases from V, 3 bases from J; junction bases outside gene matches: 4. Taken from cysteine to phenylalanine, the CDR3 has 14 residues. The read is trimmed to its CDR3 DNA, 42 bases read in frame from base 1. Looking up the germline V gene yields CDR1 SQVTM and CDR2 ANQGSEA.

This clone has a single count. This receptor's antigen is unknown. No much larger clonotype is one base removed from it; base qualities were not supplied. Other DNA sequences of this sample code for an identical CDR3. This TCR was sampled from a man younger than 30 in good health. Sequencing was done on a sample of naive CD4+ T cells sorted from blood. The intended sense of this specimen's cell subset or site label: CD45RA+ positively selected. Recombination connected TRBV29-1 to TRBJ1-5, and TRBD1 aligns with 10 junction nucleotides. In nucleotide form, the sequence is TGCAGCGTTCGACAGGGGGCCTCCAATCAGCCCCAGCATTTT. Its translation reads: CSVRQGASNQPQHF.